This T cell receptor beta chain was captured in a study of blood T cells in healthy people across ages. Overall study results and limits: Older individuals had lower TCR beta diversity per million T cells (the decline was roughly linear).

Germline CDR1 reads LGHNA; CDR2 reads YSLEER. This CDR3 is built from 15 residues. V lost 1 base to trimming and J lost 0 bases, with 10 bases between them. On this clonotype: The antigen is undetermined.

Next came a second PCR, run for 7 to 11 cycles, which used a sample-barcoded 5' primer along with a J-beta primer mix. One entry per CDR3 protein results from TCRdb running MiXCR on the 5' RACE reads. The table records hundreds of thousands of distinct CDR3 sequences, 45% to 70% of them present only once. The TCR sequence derives from a man aged 35 to 55 in good health. The specimen sequenced was blood. This chain joins TRBV4-3 and TRBJ2-7; D possibly corresponds to TRBD1 (5 bases). DNA of the CDR3: TGCGCCAGCAGCCAAGTAGTCGACAGCTCCTACGAGCAGTACTTC. It encodes CASSQVVDSSYEQYF.